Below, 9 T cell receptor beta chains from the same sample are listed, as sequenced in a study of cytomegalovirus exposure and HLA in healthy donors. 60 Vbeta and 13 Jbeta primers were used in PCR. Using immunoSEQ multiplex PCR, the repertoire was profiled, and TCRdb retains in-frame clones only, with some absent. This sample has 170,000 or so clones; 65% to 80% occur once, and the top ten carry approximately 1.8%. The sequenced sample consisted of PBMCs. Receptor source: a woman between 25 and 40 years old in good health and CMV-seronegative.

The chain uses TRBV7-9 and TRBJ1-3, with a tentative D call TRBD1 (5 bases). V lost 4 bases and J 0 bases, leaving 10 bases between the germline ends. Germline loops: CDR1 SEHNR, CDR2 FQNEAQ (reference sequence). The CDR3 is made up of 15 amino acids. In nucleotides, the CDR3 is TGTGCCAGCAGCTACAGGCCACGCTCTGGAAACACCATATATTTT. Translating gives CASSYRPRSGNTIYF.

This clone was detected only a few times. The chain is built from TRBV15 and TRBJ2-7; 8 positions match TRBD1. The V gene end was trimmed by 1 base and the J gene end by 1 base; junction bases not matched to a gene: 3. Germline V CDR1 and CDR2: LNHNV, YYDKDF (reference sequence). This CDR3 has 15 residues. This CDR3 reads CATSRVRTGSYEQYF. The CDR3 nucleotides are TGTGCCACCAGCAGAGTTCGGACAGGGTCCTACGAGCAGTACTTC.

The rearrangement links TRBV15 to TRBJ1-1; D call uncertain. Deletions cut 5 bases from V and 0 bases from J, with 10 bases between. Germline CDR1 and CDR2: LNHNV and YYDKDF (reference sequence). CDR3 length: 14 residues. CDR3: CATSPEELNTEAFF. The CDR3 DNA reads TGTGCCACCAGCCCCGAGGAATTGAACACTGAAGCTTTCTTT.

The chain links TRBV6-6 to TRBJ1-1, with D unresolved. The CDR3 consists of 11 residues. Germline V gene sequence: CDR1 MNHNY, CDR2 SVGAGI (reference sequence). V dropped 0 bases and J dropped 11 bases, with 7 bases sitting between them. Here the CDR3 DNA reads TGTGCCAGCAGTTACTCGCCGGGGGCTTTCTTT. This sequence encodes CASSYSPGAFF.

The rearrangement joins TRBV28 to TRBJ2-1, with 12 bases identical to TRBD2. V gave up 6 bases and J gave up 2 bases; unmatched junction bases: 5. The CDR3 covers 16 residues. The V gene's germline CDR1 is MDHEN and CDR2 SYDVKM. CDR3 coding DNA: TGTGCCAGCAGCTCTAGCGGGAGGGCGGCCTACAATGAGCAGTTCTTC. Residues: CASSSSGRAAYNEQFF.

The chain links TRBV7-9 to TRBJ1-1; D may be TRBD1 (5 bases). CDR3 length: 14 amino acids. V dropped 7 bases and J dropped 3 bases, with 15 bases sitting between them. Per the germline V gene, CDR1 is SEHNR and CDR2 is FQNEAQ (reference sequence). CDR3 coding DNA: TGTGCCAGCACCAAACTTCAAGGGGACACTGAAGCTTTCTTT. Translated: CASTKLQGDTEAFF.

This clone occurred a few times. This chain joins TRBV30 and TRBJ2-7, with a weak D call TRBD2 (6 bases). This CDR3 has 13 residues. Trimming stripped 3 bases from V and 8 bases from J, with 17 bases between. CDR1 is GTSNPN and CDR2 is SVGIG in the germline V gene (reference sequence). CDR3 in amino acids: CAWSPRDLSKQYF. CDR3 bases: TGTGCCTGGAGCCCCCGGGACTTAAGCAAGCAGTACTTC.

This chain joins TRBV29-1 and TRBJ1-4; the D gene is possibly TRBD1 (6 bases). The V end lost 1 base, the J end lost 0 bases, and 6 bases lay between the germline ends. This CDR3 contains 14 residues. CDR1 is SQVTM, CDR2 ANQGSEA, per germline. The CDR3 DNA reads TGCAGCGTTGAAGGGACAGCAACTAATGAAAAACTGTTTTTT. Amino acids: CSVEGTATNEKLFF.

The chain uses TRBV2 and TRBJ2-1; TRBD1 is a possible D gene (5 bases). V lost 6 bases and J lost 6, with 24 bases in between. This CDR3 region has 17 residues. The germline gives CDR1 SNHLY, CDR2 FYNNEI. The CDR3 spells CASRAFGHPQGFNEQFF. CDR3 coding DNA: TGTGCCAGCAGGGCCTTCGGACACCCCCAGGGTTTCAATGAGCAGTTCTTC.